Presented here are 27 T cell receptor beta chains from one specimen sequenced in a study of T cells in Graves' hyperthyroidism and ophthalmopathy. TCR beta CDR3 regions were amplified from RNA transcripts. In the first-round RT-PCR of the TCR CDR3, the HTBI primer set was used. TCRdb redid the calling of the multiplex PCR reads with MiXCR, one entry per CDR3 protein. The sample shows 300,000 or so distinct CDR3 sequences, 20% to 25% of them seen only once. Material for sequencing was blood. The receptors shown here come from a woman aged 45-65 years with Graves' hyperthyroidism.

This clonotype was found a few times. The rearrangement uses TRBV5-5 and TRBJ2-1, with D perhaps TRBD1 (6 bases). Germline loops: CDR1 SGHKS, CDR2 YYEKEE (reference sequence). V shed 4 bases and J shed 7 bases, with 9 bases lying between them. CDR3 length equals 12 residues. This chain's CDR3 is CASSLDRNEQFF. In nucleotides, the CDR3 is TGTGCCAGCAGCCTCGACAGGAATGAGCAGTTCTTC.

The sample holds many counts of this clonotype. The rearrangement uses TRBV5-1 and TRBJ2-1; maybe TRBD2 (5 bases). V gave up 5 bases and J gave up 7 bases, with 16 bases separating them. Germline-derived CDR1 and CDR2 are SGHRS and YFSETQ. The CDR3 is 14 amino acids. Written as DNA, the CDR3 is TGCGCCAGCAGTTTAAGGCTCCCGGGAAATGAGCAGTTCTTC. Protein sequence: CASSLRLPGNEQFF.

Ten or more counts support this clonotype. V and J are TRBV3-1 and TRBJ2-7; TRBD1 matches 7 bases. Losses at the gene ends were 0 bases for V and 6 bases for J; bases not matched to a gene: 8. Germline assignment: CDR1 LGHDT and CDR2 YNNKEL (reference sequence). CDR3 size: 15 residues. The CDR3 protein is CASSQEAAGGIEQYF. The CDR3 DNA sequence: TGTGCCAGCAGCCAAGAGGCTGCAGGGGGTATCGAGCAGTACTTC.

A few counts support this clonotype. The rearrangement joins TRBV20-1 to TRBJ2-7, with 7 bases aligning to TRBD1. This CDR3 comprises 12 residues. The germline gives CDR1 DFQATT, CDR2 SNEGSKA (reference sequence). V was pared by 6 bases and J by 4 bases, with 6 bases of the junction left unmatched. CDR3 coding DNA: TGCAGTGCAGAGGACAGGAGTTACGAGCAGTACTTC. Amino acids: CSAEDRSYEQYF.

This chain joins TRBV9 and TRBJ1-3, with D unclear. CDR1 and CDR2 (germline): SGDLS, YYNGEE. The CDR3 covers 14 residues. V was cut by 4 bases and J by 1 base, with 9 bases left in between. DNA of the CDR3: TGTGCCAGCAGCATTGGAACTTCTGGAAACACCATATATTTT. This translates into CASSIGTSGNTIYF.

In its sample, this clonotype was seen a few times. The genes are TRBV6-5 and TRBJ1-2, with D possibly TRBD1 on 5 matching bases. Trimming left V 0 bases short and J 2 bases short, with 13 bases between. Germline CDR1 reads MNHEY; CDR2 reads SVGAGI. This CDR3 has 16 amino acids. This CDR3 reads CASSYSVTVRNYGYTF. The CDR3, as DNA: TGTGCCAGCAGTTACTCTGTGACAGTTAGAAACTATGGCTACACCTTC.

This clonotype was picked up many times. This chain links TRBV6-1 with TRBJ2-7, with D possibly being TRBD1 (6 bases). The CDR3 is 13 residues long. CDR1 and CDR2 from the germline V gene are MNHNS and SASEGT. Trimming cost V 6 bases and J 7 bases, with 16 bases left between them. CDR3 region: CASRRTVLGEQYF. CDR3 DNA: TGTGCCAGCAGACGGACAGTCTTGGGAGAGCAGTACTTC.

Comments on this clonotype: A single base separates this from a much larger clone, so it may be a read error. This CDR3 is missing its conserved last phenylalanine or tryptophan, likely due to a read error. The V call is TRBV5-4, the J call TRBJ2-7, with 12 bases that match TRBD2. CDR1 SGHNT and CDR2 YYREEE come from the germline V gene (reference sequence). V shed 4 bases and J 0 bases; nucleotides not matched to a gene: 8. The length of the CDR3 is 17 residues. The chain's CDR3 is CASSPRLAGAISYEQYL. CDR3 nucleotide sequence: TGTGCCAGCAGCCCTAGACTAGCGGGGGCCATCTCCTACGAGCAGTACCTC.

This clonotype was picked up many times. The CDR3, as DNA: TGCGCCAGCAGCTTGGCCGGGCTACAGCTCGGAAACACCATATATTTT. It encodes CASSLAGLQLGNTIYF. V usage is TRBV5-1 and J usage is TRBJ1-3; D not certain. The CDR3 has 16 amino acids. Per the germline V gene, CDR1 is SGHRS and CDR2 is YFSETQ. V was trimmed by 0 bases and J by 4 bases, leaving 14 bases between them. The variable domain in full, with the rest retrieved from reference TRBV5-1 and TRBJ1-3, is KAGVTQTPRYLIKTRGQQVTLSCSPISGHRSVSWYQQTPGQGLQFLFEYFSETQRNKGNFPGRFSGRQFSNSRSEMNVSTLELGDSALYLCASSLAGLQLGNTIYFGEGSWLTVV.

The chain links TRBV29-1 to TRBJ1-3, with 7 bases lining up with TRBD1. Germline CDR1 is SQVTM and CDR2 is ANQGSEA. The CDR3 is 12 amino acids. The J segment lost 4 bases and the V segment lost 6 bases, leaving 3 bases of the junction unmatched. The CDR3 region is CSVRDRGNTIYF. In DNA form, the CDR3 reads TGCAGCGTAAGGGACAGAGGAAACACCATATATTTT. Complete variable domain (other parts from reference TRBV29-1 and TRBJ1-3): SAVISQKPSRDICQRGTSLTIQCQVDSQVTMMFWYRQQPGQSLTLIATANQGSEATYESGFVIDKFPISRPNLTFSTLTVSNMSPEDSSIYLCSVRDRGNTIYFGEGSWLTVV.

This clonotype was detected only a few times. This chain connects TRBV5-4 to TRBJ2-2, with D perhaps assigned TRBD1 or TRBD2 (7 bases each). The CDR3 spans 17 residues. Germline V CDR1 and CDR2: SGHNT, YYREEE (reference sequence). V lost 6 bases to trimming and J lost 5 bases, with 23 bases between them. CDR3 sequence: CASTPRGGGVGTGELFF. The CDR3 DNA reads TGTGCCAGCACCCCAAGGGGAGGGGGCGTAGGAACCGGGGAGCTGTTTTTT.

In its sample, this clonotype was seen many times. The gene calls are TRBV28 and TRBJ2-7; 9 nucleotides match TRBD2. Germline V lookup: CDR1 MDHEN, CDR2 SYDVKM. With V trimmed by 5 bases and J by 4 bases, 18 bases remained unmatched. This CDR3 has 18 amino acids. The CDR3: CASSGLAGVTRFGYEQYF. The DNA of the CDR3 is TGTGCCAGCAGTGGGTTAGCGGGAGTTACGCGTTTTGGGTACGAGCAGTACTTC.

This clonotype occurred many times. The chain uses TRBV20-1 and TRBJ1-2; a weak D match, TRBD1 (6 bases). The V end was cut by 4 bases, the J end by 4 bases, with 22 bases between. The CDR3 is made up of 16 amino acids. The germline V gene encodes CDR1 DFQATT and CDR2 SNEGSKA (reference sequence). This chain's CDR3 is CSAKNTGAGESYGYTF. The CDR3 bases are TGCAGTGCTAAGAACACGGGGGCCGGCGAGTCCTATGGCTACACCTTC.

In its sample, this clonotype was seen a few times. The chain has TRBV20-1 and TRBJ2-7, with unresolved D. The V gene's germline CDR1 is DFQATT and CDR2 SNEGSKA (reference sequence). V shed 4 bases and J shed 0 bases, with 4 bases lying between them. The CDR3 runs to 11 residues. This CDR3 reads CSAIDSYEQYF. DNA for the CDR3: TGCAGTGCTATCGACTCCTACGAGCAGTACTTC.

This clonotype was recorded at least ten times. The chain links TRBV6-1 to TRBJ2-7; 8 bases map to TRBD2. The CDR3 is 15 amino acids. V dropped 6 bases and J dropped 6; count of bases not matched to a gene: 13. CDR1 is MNHNS, CDR2 SASEGT, per germline. For the CDR3, the DNA is TGTGCCAGCAGAGGTTCCCAGCGGGGGTTGTTCGAGCAGTACTTC. It is translated as CASRGSQRGLFEQYF.

This clonotype has ten or more counts. The chain employs TRBV11-2 and TRBJ2-1; 7 positions agree with TRBD2. This CDR3 has 15 residues. The germline V gene encodes CDR1 SGHAT and CDR2 FQNNGV. Losses at the gene ends were 5 bases for V and 7 bases for J; bases not matched to a gene: 11. In DNA, the CDR3 is TGTGCCAGCAGCACCTTACTAGCGAATCGGAATGAGCAGTTCTTC. It encodes CASSTLLANRNEQFF.

The chain's CDR3 is CASSGSMRETQYF. CDR3 sequence (DNA): TGTGCCAGCAGTGGGAGTATGAGAGAGACCCAGTACTTC. J is TRBJ2-5 and V is TRBV11-2; D might be TRBD2 (5 bases). Per the germline V gene, CDR1 is SGHAT and CDR2 is FQNNGV. The CDR3 length is 13 residues. V dropped 6 bases and J dropped 4 bases, with 12 bases sitting between them.

This sequence joins TRBV12-3 or TRBV12-4 and TRBJ1-5; D call uncertain. There are 12 residues in the CDR3. Deletions cut 3 bases from V and 7 bases from J, with 7 bases between. The CDR3 protein is CASSFKGQPQHF. CDR3 DNA: TGTGCCAGCAGTTTCAAGGGCCAGCCCCAGCATTTT.

This clonotype has a count of ten or more. The CDR3 is CSVENGGLNTEAFF. The CDR3 DNA reads as TGCAGCGTTGAAAATGGCGGGTTGAACACTGAAGCTTTCTTT. The genes are TRBV29-1 and TRBJ1-1, with D uncertain. Germline-derived CDR1 and CDR2 are SQVTM and ANQGSEA. Trimming left V 2 bases short and J 0 bases short, with 10 bases between. This CDR3 is 14 amino acids long. Using reference TRBV29-1 and TRBJ1-1 for the parts outside the CDR3, the full variable domain is SAVISQKPSRDICQRGTSLTIQCQVDSQVTMMFWYRQQPGQSLTLIATANQGSEATYESGFVIDKFPISRPNLTFSTLTVSNMSPEDSSIYLCSVENGGLNTEAFFGQGTRLTVV.

The sample holds many counts of this clonotype. The chain carries TRBV6-2 or TRBV6-3 and TRBJ2-7; no clear D. CDR3 length: 13 residues. Germline V gene lookup returns CDR1 MNHEY and CDR2 SVGEGT. V lost 0 bases and J 6 bases, leaving 9 bases between the germline ends. The CDR3 coding sequence is TGTGCCAGCAGTTACTCAGCCGTCTCCGAGCAGTACTTC. It specifies CASSYSAVSEQYF.

At least ten counts were recorded for this clonotype. The chain uses TRBV18 and TRBJ2-7, with 10 bases matching TRBD1. The ends lost 3 bases at V and 2 bases at J; junction bases unmatched: 4. CDR3 length: 15 amino acids. Germline CDR1 KGHSH, CDR2 LQKENI. The chain's CDR3 is CASSPMGQGTYEQYF. The CDR3 DNA reads as TGTGCCAGCTCACCTATGGGACAGGGGACCTACGAGCAGTACTTC.

Notes on this clonotype: This sequence may be a read error, since a much larger clone differs from it by one base. V is TRBV3-1 and J is TRBJ2-1; D may match TRBD1 or TRBD2 (5 bases each). CDR3 length equals 18 residues. Germline V gene lookup returns CDR1 LGHDT and CDR2 YNNKEL (reference sequence). CDR3 region: CASSQLIGAGSSCNEQFF. As DNA, the CDR3 is TGTGCCAGCAGCCAATTAATCGGGGCGGGCAGCTCCTGCAATGAGCAGTTCTTC.

This clonotype was detected only a few times. This chain joins TRBV19 and TRBJ2-7; maybe TRBD1 (5 bases). Germline lookup yields CDR1 LNHDA and CDR2 SQIVND (reference sequence). CDR3 length equals 14 residues. V lost 6 bases to trimming and J lost 0 bases, with 12 bases between them. The CDR3 nucleotides are TGTGCCAGTAGGACGACAGTCTCCTCCTACGAGCAGTACTTC. It is translated as CASRTTVSSYEQYF. The entire variable domain, with the rest obtained from reference TRBV19 and TRBJ2-7, is as follows: DGGITQSPKYLFRKEGQNVTLSCEQNLNHDAMYWYRQDPGQGLRLIYYSQIVNDFQKGDIAEGYSVSREKKESFPLTVTSAQKNPTAFYLCASRTTVSSYEQYFGPGTRLTVT.

The chain has TRBV12-3 or TRBV12-4 and TRBJ1-2; 8 bases are a match to TRBD1. The CDR3 length is 15 residues. With 5 bases clipped from V and 7 bases from J, the junction kept 12 bases outside the gene matches. This CDR3 reads CASSLPRDRIVGYTF. CDR3 nucleotides: TGTGCCAGCAGTCTACCCCGGGACAGGATAGTTGGCTACACCTTC.

This rearrangement joins TRBV15 to TRBJ1-3, with D unclear. The germline V gene has CDR1 LNHNV and CDR2 YYDKDF (reference sequence). The CDR3 has 16 amino acids. V dropped 0 bases and J dropped 0 bases, with 9 bases sitting between them. This CDR3 is CATSRDRTGSGNTIYF. CDR3 DNA: TGTGCCACCAGCAGAGATCGGACGGGCTCTGGAAACACCATATATTTT.

This clonotype was counted ten times or more. The chain links TRBV9 to TRBJ2-7; D is unresolved. The CDR3 consists of 14 residues. Trimming left V 0 bases short and J 0 bases short, with 7 bases between. Per the germline V gene, CDR1 is SGDLS and CDR2 is YYNGEE. The CDR3 is CASSVGPVSYEQYF. CDR3 bases: TGTGCCAGCAGCGTAGGGCCCGTCTCCTACGAGCAGTACTTC.

This clonotype was seen at least ten times. CDR3 in DNA: TGTGCCAGCAGCTTAAGTCGGCTCTACGAGCAGTACTTC. This encodes CASSLSRLYEQYF. This chain connects TRBV11-2 to TRBJ2-7; D is undetermined. The CDR3 contains 13 residues. The germline CDR1 and CDR2 sequences are SGHAT and FQNNGV. V gave up 2 bases and J gave up 3 bases, with 8 bases separating them.